The 16 T cell receptor beta chains below were found in one sample sequenced in a study of T cell changes during pregnancy in multiple sclerosis. The protocol was immunoSEQ multiplex PCR, while the TCRdb copy is restricted to in-frame clones and leaves out a portion. The table records tens of thousands of clones, about 88% of them present only once. The sample here was CD8+ T cells from peripheral blood mononuclear cells, taken in the second trimester of pregnancy. These receptors were taken from a female donor with multiple sclerosis, enrolled in a pregnancy study.

V gene TRBV6-1 combines with J gene TRBJ1-2; unclear D gene. CDR3 length: 11 amino acids. V was cut by 6 bases and J by 6 bases, with 8 bases left in between. Germline V lookup: CDR1 MNHNS, CDR2 SASEGT. The CDR3 coding sequence is TGTGCCAGCAGGGAGACTGATGGCTACACCTTC. The encoded protein is CASRETDGYTF.

The DNA of the CDR3 is TGTGCCTGGAGCCCTAGCGGGGTCCACACCGGGGAGCTGTTTTTT. This translates into CAWSPSGVHTGELFF. The chain combines TRBV30 with TRBJ2-2, with 9 bases lining up with TRBD2. In germline, CDR1 is GTSNPN, CDR2 SVGIG (reference sequence). The CDR3 sequence is 15 residues long. With V trimmed by 3 bases and J by 3 bases, 5 bases remained unmatched. Drawing the rest from reference TRBV30 and TRBJ2-2, the complete variable domain is SQTIHQWPATLVQPVGSPLSLECTVEGTSNPNLYWYRQAAGRGLQLLFYSVGIGQISSEVPQNLSASRPQDRQFILSSKKLLLSDSGFYLCAWSPSGVHTGELFFGEGSRLTVL.

This chain links TRBV4-3 with TRBJ1-2, with 8 positions matching TRBD1. The CDR3 consists of 15 residues. V lost 0 bases and J lost 6; bases outside the gene matches: 6. Germline loops: CDR1 LGHNA, CDR2 YSLEER. Here the CDR3 reads CASSQEDREVDGYTF. Written as DNA, the CDR3 is TGCGCCAGCAGCCAAGAGGACAGGGAAGTCGATGGCTACACCTTC.

The chain has TRBV21-1 and TRBJ1-1; TRBD1, the table's D call, was not compared with the DNA. TRBV21-1 is annotated as a pseudogene. The CDR3 is made up of 17 amino acids. The CDR3 here is CASSKSQQDPGNTEAFF. CDR3 nucleotide sequence: TGTGCCAGCAGCAAATCTCAACAGGACCCTGGTAACACTGAAGCTTTCTTT.

V is TRBV11-2 and J is TRBJ2-2, with TRBD2 matching 7 bases. Germline V gene lookup returns CDR1 SGHAT and CDR2 FQNNGV. This CDR3 spans 15 amino acids. The junction had 13 bases not matched to a gene; V was cut back by 8 bases and J by 7 bases. The CDR3 region is CASFGWSGMLGELFF. The CDR3 DNA is TGTGCCAGCTTCGGTTGGAGCGGGATGCTCGGGGAGCTGTTTTTT.

This clone was found once. This CDR3 reads CASSQLTGEKAEQYF. The CDR3 DNA follows: TGCGCCAGCAGCCAGTTGACAGGGGAGAAAGCCGAGCAGTACTTC. The rearrangement links TRBV4-1 to TRBJ2-7; 8 bases match TRBD1. Germline V lookup: CDR1 MGHRA, CDR2 YSYEKL. The trim removed 3 bases at V and 6 bases at J, leaving 10 bases unmatched. The CDR3 sequence is 15 residues long.

V and J are TRBV11-2 and TRBJ2-7; D is perhaps TRBD1 (6 bases). Germline CDR1 reads SGHAT; CDR2 reads FQNNGV. V was clipped by 1 base and J by 7 bases, with 17 bases between them. The CDR3 has 15 amino acids. This CDR3 is CASSLARGTRREQYF. CDR3 nucleotides: TGTGCCAGCAGCTTAGCCAGGGGAACTAGGAGGGAGCAGTACTTC.

The rearrangement uses TRBV2 and TRBJ2-5; D might be TRBD1 (5 bases). Germline V gene sequence: CDR1 SNHLY, CDR2 FYNNEI. CDR3 length equals 14 residues. Trimming pared 7 bases from V and 2 bases from J, leaving 14 bases between. The chain's CDR3 is CASKEGAGQETQYF. CDR3 in DNA: TGTGCCAGCAAGGAAGGGGCAGGGCAAGAGACCCAGTACTTC.

In its sample, this clone was seen a few times. The V call is TRBV2, the J call TRBJ2-5; 13 positions match TRBD2. V lost 8 bases and J lost 2; bases outside the gene matches: 2. CDR1 is SNHLY, CDR2 FYNNEI, per germline. This CDR3 contains 14 residues. This CDR3 reads CASWGLAGQETQYF. The CDR3 DNA is TGTGCCAGCTGGGGACTAGCGGGACAAGAGACCCAGTACTTC.

The chain employs TRBV6-1 and TRBJ2-1, with a tentative D call TRBD2 (6 bases). V was shortened by 0 bases and J by 0 bases, with 15 bases between the two germline ends. CDR3 length: 18 residues. Germline V gene lookup returns CDR1 MNHNS and CDR2 SASEGT. CDR3 amino acids: CASSEARRGEYSYNEQFF. The DNA for the CDR3 is TGTGCCAGCAGTGAAGCGCGGAGGGGAGAATACTCCTACAATGAGCAGTTCTTC.

The chain is built from TRBV30 and TRBJ2-7; perhaps TRBD1 as D (6 bases). Germline loops: CDR1 GTSNPN, CDR2 SVGIG (reference sequence). The V and J ends lost 8 bases and 3 bases respectively, with 17 bases between them. The CDR3 is 13 amino acids. The CDR3 protein is CAATRDTFYEQYF. CDR3 bases: TGTGCCGCGACTCGGGACACTTTCTACGAGCAGTACTTC.

J is TRBJ2-5 and V is TRBV7-9, with 8 nucleotides matching TRBD1. This CDR3 region has 14 residues. Germline loops: CDR1 SEHNR, CDR2 FQNEAQ (reference sequence). J was trimmed by 2 bases and V by 6 bases; bases with no gene match: 5. This chain's CDR3 is CASSEQGAQETQYF. DNA for the CDR3: TGTGCCAGCAGTGAGCAGGGGGCTCAAGAGACCCAGTACTTC.

The rearrangement uses TRBV2 and TRBJ1-1; D is unresolved. The length of the CDR3 is 14 residues. Germline assignment: CDR1 SNHLY and CDR2 FYNNEI. Trimming took off 4 bases at V and 0 bases at J, with 9 bases between the two ends. The DNA of the CDR3 is TGTGCCAGCAGTGGAGCTGGGCTGAACACTGAAGCTTTCTTT. Translated, it gives CASSGAGLNTEAFF.

The chain employs TRBV25-1 and TRBJ2-5; 9 positions agree with TRBD1. V lost 4 bases, J lost 4 bases, and 4 bases stayed unmatched. This CDR3 has 14 residues. CDR1 and CDR2 from the germline V gene are MGHDK and SYGVNS. For the CDR3, the DNA is TGTGCCAGCAGTGCCGGGACAGGGAGAGAGACCCAGTACTTC. It is translated as CASSAGTGRETQYF.

J is TRBJ2-2 and V is TRBV7-8, with TRBD2 matching 13 bases. Germline V gene lookup returns CDR1 SGHVS and CDR2 FQNEAQ. The CDR3 is 20 amino acids. V lost 2 bases and J lost 2; bases outside the gene matches: 11. CDR3 in DNA: TGTGCCAGCAGCTTAAAACATTGGACTAGCGGGAGTTCCAACACCGGGGAGCTGTTTTTT. It codes for CASSLKHWTSGSSNTGELFF. The full variable domain, with the rest looked up from reference TRBV7-8 and TRBJ2-2, is GAGVSQSPRYKVAKRGQDVALRCDPISGHVSLFWYQQALGQGPEFLTYFQNEAQLDKSGLPSDRFFAERPEGSVSTLKIQRTQQEDSAVYLCASSLKHWTSGSSNTGELFFGEGSRLTVL.

The CDR3 DNA is TGCGCCAGCAGCCAAGATTTGGTGGTAGCGGGGGAGAATTACAATGAGCAGTTCTTC. It translates to CASSQDLVVAGENYNEQFF. The V gene is TRBV4-3, the J gene TRBJ2-1; TRBD2 aligns across 9 bases. Germline CDR1 LGHNA, CDR2 YSLEER. With 0 bases clipped from V and 4 bases from J, the junction kept 13 bases outside the gene matches. The CDR3 has 19 amino acids.